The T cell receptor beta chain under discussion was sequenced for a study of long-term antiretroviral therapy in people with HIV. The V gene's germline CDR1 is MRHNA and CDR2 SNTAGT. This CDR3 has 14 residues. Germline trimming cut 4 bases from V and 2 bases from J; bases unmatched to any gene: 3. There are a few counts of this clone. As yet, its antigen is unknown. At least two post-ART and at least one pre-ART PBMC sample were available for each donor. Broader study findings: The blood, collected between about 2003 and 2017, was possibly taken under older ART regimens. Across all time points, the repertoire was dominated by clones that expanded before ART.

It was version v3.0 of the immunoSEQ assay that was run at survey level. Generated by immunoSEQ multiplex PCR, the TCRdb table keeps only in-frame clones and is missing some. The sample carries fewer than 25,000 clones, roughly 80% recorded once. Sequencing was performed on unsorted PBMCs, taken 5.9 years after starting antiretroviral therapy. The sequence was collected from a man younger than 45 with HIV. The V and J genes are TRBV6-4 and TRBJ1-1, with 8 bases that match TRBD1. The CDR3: CASSAGQGNTEAFF. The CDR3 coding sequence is TGTGCCAGCAGTGCCGGACAGGGAAACACTGAAGCTTTCTTT.